The clone carrying this TCR beta chain was seen just once. Germline CDR1 MNHNY, CDR2 SVGAGI (reference sequence). CDR3 size: 13 residues. V lost 7 bases, J lost 3 bases, and 13 bases lay in between. The data belong to a study of OX40 agonist ivuxolimab in advanced cancers. On the study more broadly: Patients undergoing dose escalation presented with hepatocellular carcinoma, melanoma, renal cell or head and neck cancer.

Assay: immunoSEQ multiplex PCR; the TCRdb copy retains only in-frame clones and omits some. In the table there are 51,000 or so clones, roughly nine tenths of which are singletons. The gene calls are TRBV6-6 and TRBJ2-7; the D call may be TRBD1 or TRBD2 (5 bases each). The clonotype comes from an adult with an advanced solid tumor such as melanoma, head and neck, liver or kidney cancer. The specimen was CD4+ or CD8+ T cells sorted from blood, collected in a trial of the OX40 agonist ivuxolimab. The CDR3 bases are TGTGCCAGCACCCCCGGGGCTTTCTACGAGCAGTACTTC. Protein product: CASTPGAFYEQYF.